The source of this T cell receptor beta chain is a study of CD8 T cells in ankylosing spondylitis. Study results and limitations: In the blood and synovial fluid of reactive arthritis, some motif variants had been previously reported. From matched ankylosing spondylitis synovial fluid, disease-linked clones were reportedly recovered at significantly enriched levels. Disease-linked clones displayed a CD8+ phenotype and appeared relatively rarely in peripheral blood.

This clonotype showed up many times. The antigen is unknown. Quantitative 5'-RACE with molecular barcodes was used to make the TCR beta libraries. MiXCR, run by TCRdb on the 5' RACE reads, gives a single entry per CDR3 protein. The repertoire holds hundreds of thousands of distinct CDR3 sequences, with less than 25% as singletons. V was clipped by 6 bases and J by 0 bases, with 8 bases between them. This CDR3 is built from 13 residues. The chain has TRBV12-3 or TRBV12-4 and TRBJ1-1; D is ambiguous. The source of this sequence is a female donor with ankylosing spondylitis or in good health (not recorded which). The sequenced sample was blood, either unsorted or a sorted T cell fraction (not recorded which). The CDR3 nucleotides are TGTGCCAGCAGCCCGGGTTTGAACACTGAAGCTTTCTTT. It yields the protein CASSPGLNTEAFF.